Each of the 21 T cell receptor beta chains below was sequenced from the same sample in a study of CD8 T cell repertoires and HIV-1 epitope variants. Profiling relied on immunoSEQ multiplex PCR, and the TCRdb table lists in-frame clones only, not all of them. The profile shows approximately 5,300 clones, roughly three fifths of them singletons. Their antigens remain unidentified. Sample: cultured CD8+ T cells derived from PBMCs. Source of these receptors: a male donor with HIV.

The V gene is TRBV6-1, the J gene TRBJ2-7; no reliable D call. V was cut by 2 bases and J by 4 bases, with 6 bases left in between. The germline gives CDR1 MNHNS, CDR2 SASEGT. The CDR3 length is 12 residues. CDR3 sequence reads: CASSESSYEQYF. CDR3 nucleotide sequence: TGTGCCAGCAGTGAATCCTCATACGAGCAGTACTTC.

The chain carries TRBV7-9 and TRBJ1-1; TRBD1 is a possible D gene (6 bases). This CDR3 has 15 amino acids. From germline, CDR1 is SEHNR and CDR2 FQNEAQ (reference sequence). CDR3 sequence reads: CGTSATGEGNTEAFF. The CDR3 coding sequence is TGTGGCACATCCGCGACAGGAGAGGGAAACACTGAAGCTTTCTTT.

The V and J genes are TRBV6-1 and TRBJ2-7; D remains ambiguous. The germline V gene has CDR1 MNHNS and CDR2 SASEGT. This CDR3 has 12 residues. The germline V and J ends were trimmed by 10 bases and 1 base, with 11 bases remaining between them. The CDR3 region is CATSYISYEQYF. DNA for the CDR3: TGTGCCACTTCGTACATTTCCTACGAGCAGTACTTC.

The chain recombines TRBV5-5 with TRBJ1-1; D remains ambiguous. Looked up from germline, CDR1 is SGHKS and CDR2 is YYEKEE (reference sequence). V was shortened by 0 bases and J by 2 bases, with 5 bases between the two germline ends. The CDR3 consists of 13 residues. In DNA, the CDR3 is TGTGCCAGCAGCTTGGGAGAAAACACTGAAGCTTTCTTT. This encodes CASSLGENTEAFF.

The CDR3 nucleotides read TGCGCCAGCAGCCAAGATAGGGACTATGGCTACACCTTC. Protein product: CASSQDRDYGYTF. The genes are TRBV4-1 and TRBJ1-2; D is unresolved. The CDR3 is made up of 13 amino acids. V was shortened by 0 bases and J by 3 bases, with 5 bases between the two germline ends. The germline V gene encodes CDR1 MGHRA and CDR2 YSYEKL.

The rearrangement uses TRBV5-1 and TRBJ2-7, with TRBD1 identical over 12 bases. The CDR3 spans 16 residues. With 2 bases clipped from V and 4 bases from J, the junction kept 7 bases outside the gene matches. The V gene's germline CDR1 is SGHRS and CDR2 YFSETQ. CDR3: CASSLAPGQGAYEQYF. As DNA, the CDR3 is TGCGCCAGCAGCTTAGCTCCGGGACAGGGGGCTTACGAGCAGTACTTC.

This clone was seen more than once but under ten times. The rearrangement uses TRBV7-9 and TRBJ1-2; D call uncertain. CDR1 is SEHNR and CDR2 is FQNEAQ in the germline V gene (reference sequence). The CDR3 length is 12 residues. V was shortened by 0 bases and J by 10 bases, with 9 bases between the two germline ends. CDR3 bases: TGTGCCAGCAGCTTAGCGGCGGAGTTCTACACCTTC. Its protein product is CASSLAAEFYTF.

V is TRBV9 and J is TRBJ2-7; D may be TRBD1 (5 bases). Trimming stripped 4 bases from V and 3 bases from J, with 11 bases between. The CDR3 totals 13 residues. The germline V gene encodes CDR1 SGDLS and CDR2 YYNGEE. CDR3 residues: CASSPQTGYEQYF. CDR3 nucleotide sequence: TGTGCCAGCAGCCCCCAAACAGGCTACGAGCAGTACTTC.

This clone showed up just a few times. The rearrangement links TRBV29-1 to TRBJ2-7; D may be TRBD1 (6 bases). The V end was cut by 3 bases, the J end by 1 base, with 10 bases between. CDR3 size: 13 residues. Germline values: CDR1 SQVTM, CDR2 ANQGSEA. The CDR3 spells CSVELDRSYEQYF. The CDR3 bases are TGCAGCGTTGAGCTCGACAGGTCCTACGAGCAGTACTTC.

CDR3 region: CANSCGGAGQPQHF. In DNA, the CDR3 is TGTGCCAATTCCTGCGGGGGGGCTGGGCAGCCCCAGCATTTT. The rearrangement joins TRBV27 to TRBJ1-5; a possible D gene is TRBD1 (6 bases). V shed 10 bases and J shed 7 bases, with 20 bases lying between them. This CDR3 is 14 amino acids long. In germline, CDR1 is MNHEY, CDR2 SMNVEV (reference sequence).

This chain connects TRBV6-1 to TRBJ1-4; no definite D call. CDR3 length equals 13 residues. V dropped 9 bases and J dropped 13 bases, with 21 bases sitting between them. Germline V lookup: CDR1 MNHNS, CDR2 SASEGT. The CDR3 sequence: CASRGPPGYRLFF. The CDR3 nucleotides are TGTGCCAGTAGAGGGCCCCCGGGGTACAGACTGTTTTTT.

The chain couples TRBV7-3 to TRBJ1-1, with D unresolved. The CDR3 runs to 13 residues. The V end lost 6 bases, the J end lost 3 bases, and 11 bases lay between the germline ends. Germline V CDR1 and CDR2: SGHTA, FQGTGA. CDR3 in amino acids: CASSRGPYTEAFF. The CDR3 nucleotides read TGTGCCAGCAGTCGTGGCCCATACACTGAAGCTTTCTTT.

The V call is TRBV11-3, the J call TRBJ2-7; 11 bases map to TRBD1. V lost 1 base to trimming and J lost 7 bases; unmatched junction nucleotides: 12. The CDR3 contains 17 residues. Germline lookup yields CDR1 SGHNT and CDR2 YENEEA. CDR3: CASSLAGLGQGAYEQYF. As DNA, the CDR3 is TGTGCCAGCAGCTTAGCAGGACTAGGACAGGGGGCTTATGAGCAGTACTTC.

The rearrangement joins TRBV19 to TRBJ1-2; D ambiguous. Germline V CDR1 and CDR2: LNHDA, SQIVND (reference sequence). V gave up 6 bases and J gave up 9 bases, with 8 bases separating them. CDR3 size: 10 residues. The CDR3 bases are TGTGCCAGTAGAAGCAGCAGCTACACCTTC. Protein sequence: CASRSSSYTF.

The chain has TRBV19 and TRBJ1-4, with 7 nucleotides matching TRBD1. V shed 10 bases, J shed 5 bases, and the junction held 16 bases outside the gene matches. Per germline, CDR1 LNHDA and CDR2 SQIVND (reference sequence). The CDR3 covers 16 residues. Written as DNA, the CDR3 is TGTGCCAACTCCGAAAAACGGGACAGTATAAATGAAAAACTGTTTTTT. This translates into CANSEKRDSINEKLFF.

The V call is TRBV11-2, the J call TRBJ1-5, with D unresolved. There are 15 residues in the CDR3. Germline V gene lookup returns CDR1 SGHAT and CDR2 FQNNGV. V lost 1 base and J 0 bases, leaving 7 bases between the germline ends. CDR3: CASSLGGNSNQPQHF. The CDR3 region has the DNA TGTGCCAGCAGCTTAGGAGGAAATAGCAATCAGCCCCAGCATTTT.

The rearrangement joins TRBV5-6 to TRBJ2-7, with D unresolved. Germline V gene sequence: CDR1 SGHDT, CDR2 YYEEEE. V was clipped by 0 bases and J by 2 bases, with 9 bases between them. This CDR3 is built from 14 residues. CDR3 bases: TGTGCCAGCAGCTTGGACAGTCAACCCTACGAGCAGTACTTC. This encodes CASSLDSQPYEQYF.

The chain links TRBV9 to TRBJ2-3; D ambiguous. Trimming left V 0 bases short and J 6 bases short, with 2 bases between. The V gene's germline CDR1 is SGDLS and CDR2 YYNGEE. CDR3 length equals 11 residues. The CDR3 bases are TGTGCCAGCAGCGTAGGTGATACGCAGTATTTT. Its protein is CASSVGDTQYF.

This chain connects TRBV6-1 to TRBJ2-1; maybe TRBD2 (5 bases). V was trimmed by 3 bases and J by 5 bases, leaving 17 bases between them. The germline V gene encodes CDR1 MNHNS and CDR2 SASEGT. This CDR3 is built from 16 residues. CDR3 sequence (DNA): TGTGCCAGCAGTGACTACCATCCTGCGGGTCACAATGAGCAGTTCTTC. It codes for CASSDYHPAGHNEQFF.

The chain uses TRBV27 and TRBJ2-1; D not certain. V was trimmed by 5 bases and J by 6 bases, leaving 17 bases between them. From germline, CDR1 is MNHEY and CDR2 SMNVEV (reference sequence). The CDR3 is 15 residues long. This CDR3 is CASSDRPGHTNEQFF. CDR3 coding DNA: TGTGCCAGCAGTGATAGACCCGGTCACACCAATGAGCAGTTCTTC.

CDR3 bases: TGTGCCTGGAGCGCCGGACAGGGAAGTGCTTTCTTT. Protein sequence: CAWSAGQGSAFF. V and J are TRBV30 and TRBJ1-1; 8 bases fit TRBD1. CDR3 size: 12 residues. CDR1 GTSNPN and CDR2 SVGIG come from the germline V gene (reference sequence). V gave up 3 bases and J gave up 11 bases; unmatched junction bases: 8.